One sample yielded the 28 T cell receptor beta chains listed below, sequenced in a study of vaccination effects on CD4 cells after COVID-19. This table comes from immunoSEQ multiplex PCR, and its TCRdb copy is limited to in-frame clones, with some not included. Seen here are approximately 87,000 clones, roughly 72% observed once, and the top ten hold about 1.7%. No antigen has been assigned to these receptors. After expansion with viral peptide pools in the ViraFEST assay, antigen-specific CD4+ T cells were sequenced. Cells that had been cultured for less than eleven days were the source of isolated CD4+ T cells. Sequenced here: CD4+ T cells from PBMCs cultured with HCoV-229E spike peptides, sampled before COVID-19 vaccination. These receptors all come from a human donor who received a COVID-19 vaccine.

This chain uses TRBV24-1 with TRBJ2-1, with D maybe TRBD2 (6 bases). The V and J ends lost 5 bases and 8 bases respectively, with 12 bases between them. Germline V gives CDR1 KGHDR, CDR2 SFDVKD. The CDR3 consists of 13 residues. CDR3 nucleotides: TGTGCCACCAGTGTTGGGGGGTTCCATGAGCAGTTCTTC. Translation gives CATSVGGFHEQFF.

This clone occurred once. The gene calls are TRBV27 and TRBJ2-3; no firm D call. The germline CDR1 and CDR2 sequences are MNHEY and SMNVEV (reference sequence). Between the trimmed V and J ends, which lost 3 bases and 4 bases, there was a span of 8 bases. CDR3 length: 13 residues. Here the CDR3 reads CASSFASSDTQYF. CDR3 in DNA: TGTGCCAGCAGTTTTGCTAGTTCAGATACGCAGTATTTT.

The DNA for the CDR3 is TGTGCCAGCTCACCACCCTACGAGCAGTACGTC. As protein: CASSPPYEQYV. The V call is TRBV18, the J call TRBJ2-7; D gene unclear. V was clipped by 0 bases and J by 3 bases, with 0 bases between them. Germline loops: CDR1 KGHSH, CDR2 LQKENI. CDR3 length equals 11 residues.

This clone was found a few times. J is TRBJ1-5 and V is TRBV18; a possible D gene is TRBD1 (5 bases). V gave up 6 bases and J gave up 2 bases, with 11 bases separating them. The CDR3 is 14 residues long. CDR1 KGHSH and CDR2 LQKENI come from the germline V gene. Here the CDR3 reads CASSPTGGNQPQHF. CDR3 in DNA: TGTGCCAGCTCCCCTACAGGAGGCAATCAGCCCCAGCATTTT.

CDR3 loop: CASSLDRGITNEKLFF. The CDR3 DNA is TGTGCCAGCAGCTTAGACAGGGGCATCACTAATGAAAAACTGTTTTTT. The J gene is TRBJ1-4, the V gene TRBV7-9, with 7 bases aligning to TRBD1. The CDR3 sequence is 16 residues long. CDR1 and CDR2 (germline): SEHNR, FQNEAQ (reference sequence). Trimming took 1 base from V and 2 from J; bases not matched to a gene: 4.

The chain joins TRBV7-2 to TRBJ1-5, with D unresolved. CDR3 length equals 12 residues. Germline V gives CDR1 SGHTA, CDR2 FQGNSA. Deletions cut 3 bases from V and 4 bases from J, with 4 bases between. In nucleotides, the CDR3 is TGTGCCAGCAGCTTGGCTAATCAGCCCCAGCATTTT. It translates to CASSLANQPQHF. The entire variable domain, with the rest obtained from reference TRBV7-2 and TRBJ1-5, is as follows: GAGVSQSPSNKVTEKGKDVELRCDPISGHTALYWYRQSLGQGLEFLIYFQGNSAPDKSGLPSDRFSAERTGGSVSTLTIQRTQQEDSAVYLCASSLANQPQHFGDGTRLSIL.

V is TRBV3-1 (or the pseudogene TRBV3-2) and J is TRBJ2-2; 9 bases are a match to TRBD2. The germline CDR1 and CDR2 sequences are LGHDT and YNNKEL (reference sequence). Losses at the gene ends were 2 bases for V and 5 bases for J; bases not matched to a gene: 6. The CDR3 is 16 amino acids. CDR3: CASSQLLAGKTGELFF. In DNA form, the CDR3 reads TGTGCCAGCAGCCAACTACTAGCGGGCAAGACCGGGGAGCTGTTTTTT.

This clone was detected once. The CDR3 coding sequence is TGTGCCAGCAGGCCGGGACCCAACTATGGCTACACCTTC. Translated: CASRPGPNYGYTF. The V call is TRBV2, the J call TRBJ1-2, with D maybe TRBD1 (5 bases). This CDR3 spans 13 amino acids. CDR1 is SNHLY, CDR2 FYNNEI, per germline. V lost 6 bases, J lost 2 bases, and 10 bases lay in between.

V usage is TRBV2 and J usage is TRBJ2-3; TRBD2 matches 15 bases. CDR1 is SNHLY, CDR2 FYNNEI, per germline. After removal of 6 bases from V and 6 bases from J, the junction contained 7 bases not matched to a gene. The CDR3 covers 16 residues. The CDR3 region is CASSRTSGGAVDTQYF. As DNA, the CDR3 is TGTGCCAGCAGCCGGACTAGCGGGGGGGCCGTGGATACGCAGTATTTT.

The chain joins TRBV5-5 to TRBJ1-5; D not resolved. V was cut by 2 bases and J by 7 bases, with 10 bases left in between. The CDR3 contains 13 residues. From germline, CDR1 is SGHKS and CDR2 YYEKEE (reference sequence). CDR3 in amino acids: CASSFEGWQPQHF. The CDR3 region has the DNA TGTGCCAGCAGCTTCGAAGGGTGGCAGCCCCAGCATTTT.

This chain uses TRBV18 with TRBJ1-4, with D unclear. V was cut by 1 base and J by 0 bases, with 9 bases left in between. CDR1 and CDR2 from the germline V gene are KGHSH and LQKENI. The CDR3 is 16 amino acids. In DNA, the CDR3 is TGTGCCAGCTCACCACAGTCAGGAACAACTAATGAAAAACTGTTTTTT. Translating gives CASSPQSGTTNEKLFF. The full variable domain, completed using reference TRBV18 and TRBJ1-4, is NAGVMQNPRHLVRRRGQEARLRCSPMKGHSHVYWYRQLPEEGLKFMVYLQKENIIDESGMPKERFSAEFPKEGPSILRIQQVVRGDSAAYFCASSPQSGTTNEKLFFGSGTQLSVL.

The V gene is TRBV19, the J gene TRBJ1-1; 8 positions match TRBD1. Losses at the gene ends were 10 bases for V and 4 bases for J; bases not matched to a gene: 14. The CDR3 runs 15 residues. Germline CDR1 LNHDA, CDR2 SQIVND (reference sequence). The CDR3 loop is CATQGQGSLTTEAFF. The CDR3 DNA follows: TGTGCCACCCAAGGACAGGGTTCCCTAACCACTGAAGCTTTCTTT.

In its sample, this clone was seen a few times. This chain connects TRBV19 to TRBJ2-1; weak D call: TRBD2 (7 bases). The CDR3 consists of 15 residues. Germline V gene lookup returns CDR1 LNHDA and CDR2 SQIVND (reference sequence). The V end was cut by 0 bases, the J end by 9 bases, with 15 bases between. The CDR3 region is CASSIDRGGVGEQFF. DNA for the CDR3: TGTGCCAGTAGTATAGATAGGGGGGGCGTAGGTGAGCAGTTCTTC.

V and J are TRBV12-3 or TRBV12-4 and TRBJ1-5; D remains ambiguous. This CDR3 comprises 12 residues. The V end was cut by 4 bases, the J end by 9 bases, with 10 bases between. The CDR3 loop is CASSSHTLPQHF. The CDR3 coding sequence is TGTGCCAGCAGTTCCCATACTCTGCCCCAGCATTTT.

This chain links TRBV3-1 (or the pseudogene TRBV3-2) with TRBJ1-3, with D unclear. The germline CDR1 and CDR2 sequences are LGHDT and YNNKEL (reference sequence). The V end lost 0 bases, the J end lost 0 bases, and 9 bases lay between the germline ends. The CDR3 has 16 amino acids. CDR3 region: CASSQDRRFSGNTIYF. DNA for the CDR3: TGTGCCAGCAGCCAAGATAGGCGGTTCTCTGGAAACACCATATATTTT.

This chain joins TRBV27 and TRBJ1-5; TRBD1 agrees at 8 bases. CDR3 length: 17 residues. Looked up from germline, CDR1 is MNHEY and CDR2 is SMNVEV (reference sequence). V lost 2 bases, J lost 0 bases, and 6 bases stayed unmatched. The DNA of the CDR3 is TGTGCCAGCAGTTTAAAGACAGGGGCCGATAGCAATCAGCCCCAGCATTTT. Translating it yields CASSLKTGADSNQPQHF.

The rearrangement links TRBV10-2 to TRBJ1-1; 8 bases agree with TRBD1. CDR1 and CDR2 from the germline V gene are WSHSY and SAAADI. CDR3 size: 13 residues. Trimming cost V 7 bases and J 6 bases; bases outside gene matches: 7. CDR3 protein: CASKDRENPEAFF. DNA of the CDR3: TGCGCCAGCAAGGACAGGGAGAATCCTGAAGCTTTCTTT.

The chain uses TRBV30 and TRBJ1-4; TRBD1 might be the D (5 bases). Germline V gives CDR1 GTSNPN, CDR2 SVGIG (reference sequence). This CDR3 is 13 amino acids long. Trimming took off 5 bases at V and 8 bases at J, with 15 bases between the two ends. CDR3 in amino acids: CAWLQRQGEKLFF. In DNA form, the CDR3 reads TGTGCCTGGCTACAGCGCCAGGGAGAAAAACTGTTTTTT. Variable domain in full (rest from reference TRBV30 and TRBJ1-4): SQTIHQWPATLVQPVGSPLSLECTVEGTSNPNLYWYRQAAGRGLQLLFYSVGIGQISSEVPQNLSASRPQDRQFILSSKKLLLSDSGFYLCAWLQRQGEKLFFGSGTQLSVL.

This chain uses TRBV28 with TRBJ1-5; unclear D gene. V was pared by 5 bases and J by 3 bases, with 8 bases between. The length of the CDR3 is 13 residues. Germline loops: CDR1 MDHEN, CDR2 SYDVKM. The CDR3 loop is CASSLDFNQPQHF. CDR3 nucleotides: TGTGCCAGCAGTCTAGACTTCAATCAGCCCCAGCATTTT.

This clone has only one observation. The rearrangement joins TRBV12-1 to TRBJ2-5; the D call TRBD2 from the table was never checked on the DNA. TRBV12-1 is listed as a pseudogene. This CDR3 region has 16 residues. For the CDR3, the DNA is TGTGCCAGCAGCTTTATTCCCCGAGACTACAAAGAGACCCAGTACTTC. Translation: CASSFIPRDYKETQYF.

The chain's CDR3 is CASSLASPTYEQYV. The CDR3 DNA reads TGTGCCAGCAGCTTAGCCAGTCCAACCTACGAGCAGTACGTC. V is TRBV7-9 and J is TRBJ2-7; D is uncertain. In germline, CDR1 is SEHNR, CDR2 FQNEAQ (reference sequence). Between the trimmed V and J ends, which lost 0 bases and 2 bases, there was a span of 8 bases. CDR3 length: 14 amino acids.

The CDR3 DNA follows: TGTGCCAGCAGTTCACTCTGGGAGACCCAGTACTTC. Residues: CASSSLWETQYF. This sequence joins TRBV28 and TRBJ2-5; no definite D call. Deletions cut 4 bases from V and 5 bases from J, with 8 bases between. CDR1 and CDR2 from the germline V gene are MDHEN and SYDVKM. The CDR3 sequence is 12 residues long.

This clone was observed a few times. V usage is TRBV9 and J usage is TRBJ2-3; D is uncertain. This CDR3 has 13 residues. The germline CDR1 and CDR2 sequences are SGDLS and YYNGEE. With 0 bases removed from V and 1 base from J, the gap between germline ends came to 3 bases. The CDR3 DNA follows: TGTGCCAGCAGCGTAGGGGGCACAGATACGCAGTATTTT. Residues: CASSVGGTDTQYF.

V gene TRBV19 combines with J gene TRBJ1-6; no firm D call. The ends were cut back, 3 bases at V and 7 bases at J, with 13 bases in the middle. Germline V gene data show CDR1 as LNHDA and CDR2 as SQIVND (reference sequence). This CDR3 contains 15 residues. The CDR3 loop reads CASSIGVSENSPLHF. In DNA form, the CDR3 reads TGTGCCAGTAGTATTGGGGTGTCAGAAAATTCACCCCTCCACTTT.

Only a few counts were recorded for this clone. The J gene is TRBJ1-1, the V gene TRBV6-2 or TRBV6-3, with a possible D match to TRBD1 (6 bases). The germline gives CDR1 MNHEY, CDR2 SVGEGT. The CDR3 totals 15 residues. V was pared by 0 bases and J by 6 bases, with 14 bases between. The CDR3 DNA sequence: TGTGCCAGCAGTTACTCGAGCAGGGGCCCGGCTGAAGCTTTCTTT. Amino acids: CASSYSSRGPAEAFF.

The chain is built from TRBV19 and TRBJ2-5; 8 bases fit TRBD1. The germline V gene has CDR1 LNHDA and CDR2 SQIVND (reference sequence). V shed 10 bases and J 2 bases; nucleotides not matched to a gene: 12. CDR3 size: 15 residues. CDR3 nucleotides: TGTGCCACCCGGACAGGGAGAGGGGCTCAAGAGACCCAGTACTTC. Protein product: CATRTGRGAQETQYF.

The chain uses TRBV15 and TRBJ2-5; weak D call: TRBD2 (5 bases). V was trimmed by 1 base and J by 4 bases, leaving 13 bases between them. Germline CDR1 is LNHNV and CDR2 is YYDKDF (reference sequence). The CDR3 runs 15 residues. In DNA form, the CDR3 reads TGTGCCACCAGCAGAGCCCGGACCCGGGGAGAGACCCAGTACTTC. Its protein product is CATSRARTRGETQYF.

V and J are TRBV19 and TRBJ1-2; D possibly corresponds to TRBD1 (5 bases). The CDR3 runs 15 residues. CDR1 and CDR2 (germline): LNHDA, SQIVND (reference sequence). With 4 bases removed from V and 4 bases from J, the gap between germline ends came to 16 bases. CDR3 in amino acids: CASSTPGLKFYGYTF. The CDR3 bases are TGTGCCAGTAGTACCCCGGGACTCAAATTCTATGGCTACACCTTC.